This T cell receptor beta chain was profiled in a study of T cell repertoires in cytomegalovirus infection. TCRdb re-analysed the reads in MiXCR, keeping a single row per CDR3 protein. The sample yields roughly 920,000 distinct CDR3 sequences, more than 25% seen once. Study-wide points: Carriers of CMV and the relevant HLA type were discriminated by public TCR beta frequency.

In the case of this clonotype: Its antigen remains unidentified.

The CDR3 is 14 amino acids. Germline lookup yields CDR1 MNHEY and CDR2 SMNVEV (reference sequence). V gave up 0 bases and J gave up 4 bases, with 9 bases separating them. The chain has TRBV27 and TRBJ1-2; D remains ambiguous. The source material was cultured CD8+ T cells from PBMCs, sampled from culture after CMV antigen stimulation. The clonotype comes from a human donor in good health (CMV status not recorded). Some clones in this sample may be carry-over from other donors' samples. The CDR3 is CASSLSAVPYGYTF. CDR3 DNA: TGTGCCAGCAGTTTATCGGCAGTGCCCTATGGCTACACCTTC.